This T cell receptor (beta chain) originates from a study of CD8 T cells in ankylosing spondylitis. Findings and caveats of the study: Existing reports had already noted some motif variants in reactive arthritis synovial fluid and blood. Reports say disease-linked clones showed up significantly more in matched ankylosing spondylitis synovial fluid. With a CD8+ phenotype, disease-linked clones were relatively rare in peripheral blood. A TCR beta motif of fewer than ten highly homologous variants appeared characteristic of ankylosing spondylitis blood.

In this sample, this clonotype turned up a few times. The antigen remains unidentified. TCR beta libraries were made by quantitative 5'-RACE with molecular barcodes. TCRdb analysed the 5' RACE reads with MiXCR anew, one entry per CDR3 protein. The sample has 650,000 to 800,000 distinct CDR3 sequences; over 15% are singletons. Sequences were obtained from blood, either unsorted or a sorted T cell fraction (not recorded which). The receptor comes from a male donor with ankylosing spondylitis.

CDR3 bases: TGCGCCAGCAGCCCACAGACTAGCGGTCCGGGGTGGTTCTTC. Encoded protein: CASSPQTSGPGWFF. The chain carries TRBV5-1 and TRBJ2-1, with 9 bases that match TRBD2. CDR1 is SGHRS, CDR2 YFSETQ, per germline. CDR3 length: 14 amino acids. Unmatched junction bases numbered 14, after V lost 4 bases and J lost 15 bases. Full variable domain (outside the CDR3, taken from reference TRBV5-1 and TRBJ2-1): KAGVTQTPRYLIKTRGQQVTLSCSPISGHRSVSWYQQTPGQGLQFLFEYFSETQRNKGNFPGRFSGRQFSNSRSEMNVSTLELGDSALYLCASSPQTSGPGWFFGPGTRLTVL.